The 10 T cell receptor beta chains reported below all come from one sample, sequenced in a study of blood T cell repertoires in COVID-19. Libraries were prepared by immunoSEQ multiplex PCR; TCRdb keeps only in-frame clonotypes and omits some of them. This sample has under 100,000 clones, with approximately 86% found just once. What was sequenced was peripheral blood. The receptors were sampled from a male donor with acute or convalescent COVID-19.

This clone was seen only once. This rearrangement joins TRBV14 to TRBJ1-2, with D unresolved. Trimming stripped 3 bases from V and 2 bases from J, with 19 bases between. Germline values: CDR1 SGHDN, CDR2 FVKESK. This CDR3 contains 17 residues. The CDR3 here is CASSQVGLTPGNYGYTF. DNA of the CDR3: TGTGCCAGCAGCCAGGTCGGACTTACTCCAGGCAACTATGGCTACACCTTC.

The CDR3, as DNA: TGTGCCAGCAGCTTGGAGGGACAGGCCGCTAACTATGGCTACACCTTC. Translation: CASSLEGQAANYGYTF. The chain is built from TRBV5-5 and TRBJ1-2; 8 bases fit TRBD1. Trimming removed 0 bases from V and 0 bases from J; junction bases left unmatched: 4. This CDR3 comprises 16 residues. Germline CDR1 is SGHKS and CDR2 is YYEKEE (reference sequence).

The CDR3 spells CASSRGQNYGYTF. The CDR3, as DNA: TGTGCCAGCTCACGGGGGCAAAACTATGGCTACACCTTC. V usage is TRBV18 and J usage is TRBJ1-2; possible D gene TRBD1, 6 bases. From germline, CDR1 is KGHSH and CDR2 LQKENI. The length of the CDR3 is 13 residues. The V end was cut by 4 bases, the J end by 2 bases, with 8 bases between.

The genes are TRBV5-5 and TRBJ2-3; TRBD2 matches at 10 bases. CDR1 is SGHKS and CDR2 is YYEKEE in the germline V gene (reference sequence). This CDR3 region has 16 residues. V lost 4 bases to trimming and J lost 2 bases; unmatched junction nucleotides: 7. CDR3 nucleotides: TGTGCCAGCAGCCCGGGACTAGCGAGATCCACAGATACGCAGTATTTT. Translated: CASSPGLARSTDTQYF.

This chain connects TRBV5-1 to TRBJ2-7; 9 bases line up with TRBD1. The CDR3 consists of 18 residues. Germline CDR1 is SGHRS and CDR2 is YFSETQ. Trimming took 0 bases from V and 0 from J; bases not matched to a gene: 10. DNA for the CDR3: TGCGCCAGCAGCTTGGCTAGAACAGGGGGCCAGAGCTCCTACGAGCAGTACTTC. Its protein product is CASSLARTGGQSSYEQYF.

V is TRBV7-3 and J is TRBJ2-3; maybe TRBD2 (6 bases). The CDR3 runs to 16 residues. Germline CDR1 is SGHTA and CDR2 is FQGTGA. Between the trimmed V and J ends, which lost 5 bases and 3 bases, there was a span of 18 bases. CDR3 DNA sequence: TGTGCCAGCAGCGACGGGTGGGGAGGAGGTACAGATACGCAGTATTTT. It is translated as CASSDGWGGGTDTQYF.

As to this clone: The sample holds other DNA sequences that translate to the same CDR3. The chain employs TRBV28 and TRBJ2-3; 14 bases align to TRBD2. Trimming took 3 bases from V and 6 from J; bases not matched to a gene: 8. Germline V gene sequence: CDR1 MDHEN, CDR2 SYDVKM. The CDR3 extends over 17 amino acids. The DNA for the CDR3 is TGTGCCAGCAGTTTGTCGACTAGCGGGGGGGCAGGGGATACGCAGTATTTT. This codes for CASSLSTSGGAGDTQYF.

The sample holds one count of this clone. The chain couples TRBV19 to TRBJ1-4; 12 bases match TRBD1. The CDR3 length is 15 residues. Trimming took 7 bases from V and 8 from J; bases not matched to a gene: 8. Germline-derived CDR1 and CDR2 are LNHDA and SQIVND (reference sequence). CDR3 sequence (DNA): TGTGCCAGTACCGAGGGGACAGGGGGCCGCGAAAAACTGTTTTTT. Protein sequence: CASTEGTGGREKLFF.

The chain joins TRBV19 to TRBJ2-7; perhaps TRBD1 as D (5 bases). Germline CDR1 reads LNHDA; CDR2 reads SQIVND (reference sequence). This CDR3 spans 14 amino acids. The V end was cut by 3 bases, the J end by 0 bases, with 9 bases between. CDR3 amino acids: CASSIETDSYEQYF. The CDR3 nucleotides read TGTGCCAGTAGTATTGAGACAGACTCCTACGAGCAGTACTTC.

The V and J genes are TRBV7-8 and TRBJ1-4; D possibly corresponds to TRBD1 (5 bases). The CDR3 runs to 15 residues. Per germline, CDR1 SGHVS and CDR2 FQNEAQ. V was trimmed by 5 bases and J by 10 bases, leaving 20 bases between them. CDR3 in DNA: TGTGCCAGCAGCCCTAGAGTGGCGGGGGTGGCAAAACTGTTTTTT. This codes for CASSPRVAGVAKLFF.